This T cell receptor beta chain was recovered during a study of T cell repertoires in cytomegalovirus infection. TCRdb redid the calling of the reads with MiXCR, one entry per CDR3 protein. Altogether fewer than 550,000 distinct CDR3 sequences are present, approximately 31% being singletons, with the ten largest covering around 15%. The CDR3 has 13 residues. The V end lost 4 bases, the J end lost 6 bases, and 9 bases lay between the germline ends. Germline V lookup: CDR1 SEHNR, CDR2 FQNEAQ (reference sequence). Specimen: PBMCs. The V call is TRBV7-9, the J call TRBJ2-2; no clear D gene. The TCR originated in a human donor in good health (CMV status not recorded). Some clones in this sample may be carry-over from other donors' samples. In DNA form, the CDR3 reads TGTGCCAGCAGCTATTCGTTGGCCGGGGAGCTGTTTTTT. Protein sequence: CASSYSLAGELFF.